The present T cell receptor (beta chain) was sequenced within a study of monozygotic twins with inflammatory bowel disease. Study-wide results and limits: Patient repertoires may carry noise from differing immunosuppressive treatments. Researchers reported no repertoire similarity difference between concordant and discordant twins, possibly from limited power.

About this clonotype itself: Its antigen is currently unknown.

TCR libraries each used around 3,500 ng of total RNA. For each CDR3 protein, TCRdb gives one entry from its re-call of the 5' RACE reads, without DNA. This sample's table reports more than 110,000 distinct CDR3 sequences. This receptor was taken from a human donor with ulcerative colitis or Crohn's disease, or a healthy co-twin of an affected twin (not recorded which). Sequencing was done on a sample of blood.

The CDR3 protein is CASSARQGEVAFF. The chain joins TRBV6-1 to TRBJ1-1; TCRdb gives TRBD1 as the D gene, but with no DNA this cannot be confirmed. CDR3 length: 13 amino acids. Per the germline V gene, CDR1 is MNHNS and CDR2 is SASEGT.